These 32 T cell receptor beta chains came from one sample sequenced in a study of shared clonotypes between healthy human individuals. Clones were sequenced by immunoSEQ multiplex PCR, and TCRdb holds only the in-frame ones, with some missing. The table has hundreds of thousands of clones, 95% seen once; the top ten hold about 0.11%. As defined, naive CD8 cells were CD45RO-negative and positively selected for CCR7, with terminally differentiated effector memory CD45RA+ cells excluded. Specimen: naive CD8+ T cells sorted from blood. These receptors were taken from a woman in her twenties or thirties in good health.

The gene calls are TRBV2 and TRBJ1-5, with unresolved D. Deletions cut 7 bases from V and 1 base from J, with 5 bases between. Per germline, CDR1 SNHLY and CDR2 FYNNEI. The CDR3 covers 12 residues. CDR3 region: CASTYSNQPQHF. Written as DNA, the CDR3 is TGTGCCAGCACCTACAGCAATCAGCCCCAGCATTTT. Filled out from reference TRBV2 and TRBJ1-5, the complete variable domain reads EPEVTQTPSHQVTQMGQEVILRCVPISNHLYFYWYRQILGQKVEFLVSFYNNEISEKSEIFDDQFSVERPDGSNFTLKIRSTKLEDSAMYFCASTYSNQPQHFGDGTRLSIL.

V and J are TRBV7-2 and TRBJ1-1, with D possibly TRBD1 on 6 matching bases. Germline V CDR1 and CDR2: SGHTA, FQGNSA. The germline V and J ends were trimmed by 5 bases and 3 bases, with 16 bases remaining between them. CDR3 length: 15 residues. The CDR3 coding sequence is TGTGCCAGCAGCCCAAACAGGGTCTTTGACACTGAAGCTTTCTTT. Amino acids: CASSPNRVFDTEAFF.

V and J are TRBV7-9 and TRBJ1-1, with TRBD1 matching over 7 bases. Germline loops: CDR1 SEHNR, CDR2 FQNEAQ (reference sequence). V lost 8 bases, J lost 1 base, and 7 bases stayed unmatched. CDR3 length: 14 residues. CDR3 in DNA: TGTGCCAGCCGACACAGGGGACAGAACACTGAAGCTTTCTTT. Translating gives CASRHRGQNTEAFF.

The rearrangement uses TRBV10-2 and TRBJ2-1; a weak D match, TRBD2 (5 bases). V was pared by 6 bases and J by 7 bases, with 10 bases between. The CDR3 spans 12 residues. Germline CDR1 WSHSY, CDR2 SAAADI. CDR3 sequence reads: CASSEGGNEQFF. CDR3 coding DNA: TGCGCCAGCAGCGAAGGAGGAAATGAGCAGTTCTTC.

V and J are TRBV27 and TRBJ2-2; 8 bases are a match to TRBD2. Germline V lookup: CDR1 MNHEY, CDR2 SMNVEV (reference sequence). This CDR3 spans 13 amino acids. V was clipped by 5 bases and J by 9 bases; unmatched bases: 5. CDR3 amino acids: CASSLSGARELFF. The CDR3 DNA reads as TGTGCCAGCAGTCTTAGCGGGGCACGGGAGCTGTTTTTT.

V is TRBV6-1 and J is TRBJ2-2; no firm D call. CDR3 size: 13 residues. The germline V gene encodes CDR1 MNHNS and CDR2 SASEGT. The V gene lost 2 bases and the J gene lost 3 bases, with 4 bases spanning the gap. The CDR3 bases are TGTGCCAGCAGTGAATTGTACACCGGGGAGCTGTTTTTT. Protein: CASSELYTGELFF.

This chain connects TRBV19 to TRBJ2-3; D unclear. With 6 bases removed from V and 8 bases from J, the gap between germline ends came to 15 bases. This CDR3 has 13 amino acids. Looked up from germline, CDR1 is LNHDA and CDR2 is SQIVND (reference sequence). In nucleotides, the CDR3 is TGTGCCAGTAGCCTTATGGGCCGAGGTACGCAGTATTTT. Protein sequence: CASSLMGRGTQYF.

A few counts support this clone. This chain links TRBV29-1 with TRBJ2-7; the D is unclear. The CDR3 has 12 residues. Trimming removed 4 bases from V and 3 bases from J, with 10 bases in between. CDR1 is SQVTM, CDR2 ANQGSEA, per germline. The CDR3 is CSVGPSGYEQYF. As DNA, the CDR3 is TGCAGCGTTGGCCCCAGTGGCTACGAGCAGTACTTC.

A single count supports this clone. The rearrangement links TRBV27 to TRBJ2-3; 9 nucleotides match TRBD2. V trimming: 3 bases; J trimming: 1 base; junction bases outside the gene matches: 8. Germline CDR1 is MNHEY and CDR2 is SMNVEV (reference sequence). The CDR3 sequence is 17 residues long. The CDR3 sequence: CASSFQGLARGTDTQYF. The CDR3 nucleotides read TGTGCCAGCAGTTTCCAAGGACTAGCGAGAGGCACAGATACGCAGTATTTT.

This clone was recorded once. The chain recombines TRBV28 with TRBJ2-3; D is perhaps TRBD1 (6 bases). The CDR3 has 14 residues. Germline CDR1 and CDR2: MDHEN and SYDVKM. Trimming left V 3 bases short and J 6 bases short, with 13 bases between. The CDR3 loop reads CASSFRGTGDTQYF. In DNA form, the CDR3 reads TGTGCCAGCAGTTTTAGGGGCACAGGGGATACGCAGTATTTT.

This clone showed up just once. The chain links TRBV11-1 to TRBJ2-7; 13 bases match TRBD2. This CDR3 has 17 amino acids. After removal of 5 bases from V and 3 bases from J, the junction contained 10 bases not matched to a gene. Germline-derived CDR1 and CDR2 are SGHAT and FQDESV (reference sequence). The chain's CDR3 is CASSTLAGGLKVYEQYF. The CDR3 coding sequence is TGTGCCAGCAGCACACTAGCGGGAGGGCTCAAGGTCTACGAGCAGTACTTC. Combining the CDR3 with reference TRBV11-1 and TRBJ2-7 gives the whole variable domain EAEVAQSPRYKITEKSQAVAFWCDPISGHATLYWYRQILGQGPELLVQFQDESVVDDSQLPKDRFSAERLKGVDSTLKIQPAELGDSAMYLCASSTLAGGLKVYEQYFGPGTRLTVT.

The chain employs TRBV15 and TRBJ2-7; D unclear. Trimming shortened V by 3 bases and J by 6 bases, and 9 bases separated the two germline ends. Germline CDR1 LNHNV, CDR2 YYDKDF (reference sequence). This CDR3 contains 12 residues. CDR3 DNA sequence: TGTGCCACCAGCAGGGGTAGCTCCGAGCAGTACTTC. Its protein product is CATSRGSSEQYF.

The chain uses TRBV6-1 and TRBJ2-5; D unresolved. Between the trimmed V and J ends, which lost 1 base and 5 bases, there was a span of 17 bases. The CDR3 sequence is 16 residues long. Germline-derived CDR1 and CDR2 are MNHNS and SASEGT. DNA for the CDR3: TGTGCCAGCAGTGAAGGGTTTTCGTCCCCTGTCGAGACCCAGTACTTC. Translated, it gives CASSEGFSSPVETQYF.

The chain carries TRBV5-6 and TRBJ1-5; no firm D call. V gave up 5 bases and J gave up 2 bases, with 14 bases separating them. Per germline, CDR1 SGHDT and CDR2 YYEEEE. CDR3 length: 15 amino acids. In DNA, the CDR3 is TGTGCCAGCAGTTTTGGGCAGAGAGGCAATCAGCCCCAGCATTTT. The encoded protein is CASSFGQRGNQPQHF.

The V and J genes are TRBV27 and TRBJ1-5; 7 bases map to TRBD1. The V gene end was trimmed by 7 bases and the J gene end by 7 bases; junction bases not matched to a gene: 4. CDR1 MNHEY and CDR2 SMNVEV come from the germline V gene (reference sequence). The CDR3 spans 12 residues. DNA for the CDR3: TGTGCCAGCACTACAGGGGCCCAGCCCCAGCATTTT. It codes for CASTTGAQPQHF.

The gene calls are TRBV14 and TRBJ2-1; D gene uncertain. V lost 5 bases, J lost 4 bases, and 3 bases lay in between. Germline loops: CDR1 SGHDN, CDR2 FVKESK. The CDR3 totals 11 residues. CDR3 protein: CASSAYNEQFF. For the CDR3, the DNA is TGTGCCAGCAGCGCGTACAATGAGCAGTTCTTC.

The genes are TRBV28 and TRBJ2-5, with D perhaps matching TRBD1 (5 bases). The J call is uncertain, as TRBJ2-7 better fits the DNA end. Germline CDR1 is MDHEN and CDR2 is SYDVKM. This CDR3 is 14 amino acids long. The chain's CDR3 is CASSFIQERYEQYF. The CDR3 DNA sequence: TGTGCCAGCAGTTTCATACAGGAGCGCTACGAGCAGTACTTC.

The chain joins TRBV4-1 to TRBJ2-1; D unresolved. The CDR3 is 17 residues long. The germline V gene has CDR1 MGHRA and CDR2 YSYEKL. Trimming stripped 0 bases from V and 0 bases from J, with 12 bases between. The CDR3, as DNA: TGCGCCAGCAGCCAAGAGAGCTTACCAACCTCCTACAATGAGCAGTTCTTC. Its protein is CASSQESLPTSYNEQFF.

The rearrangement links TRBV9 to TRBJ2-5; a possible D gene is TRBD2 (6 bases). Germline CDR1 reads SGDLS; CDR2 reads YYNGEE. The germline V and J ends were trimmed by 0 bases and 3 bases, with 12 bases remaining between them. The CDR3 runs to 15 residues. As DNA, the CDR3 is TGTGCCAGCAGCGTAGAAGGGGTAGCGGAAGAGACCCAGTACTTC. Its protein product is CASSVEGVAEETQYF. Filled out from reference TRBV9 and TRBJ2-5, the complete variable domain reads DSGVTQTPKHLITATGQRVTLRCSPRSGDLSVYWYQQSLDQGLQFLIQYYNGEERAKGNILERFSAQQFPDLHSELNLSSLELGDSALYFCASSVEGVAEETQYFGPGTRLLVL.

V usage is TRBV28 and J usage is TRBJ2-5, with D tentatively TRBD1 (6 bases). The CDR3 runs to 13 residues. V was trimmed by 8 bases and J by 3 bases, leaving 13 bases between them. Germline CDR1 is MDHEN and CDR2 is SYDVKM. The CDR3 sequence is CASGRTAKETQYF. Here the CDR3 DNA reads TGTGCCAGCGGAAGGACAGCCAAAGAGACCCAGTACTTC.

This chain links TRBV7-7 with TRBJ1-1, with D unresolved. Per germline, CDR1 SSHAT and CDR2 FNYEAQ (reference sequence). The CDR3 is 18 residues long. Deletions cut 0 bases from V and 4 bases from J, with 21 bases between. CDR3 protein: CASSLAQPGWEWGTEAFF. DNA of the CDR3: TGTGCCAGCAGCTTAGCGCAGCCAGGCTGGGAGTGGGGCACTGAAGCTTTCTTT.

The chain uses TRBV2 and TRBJ2-2; no reliable D call. V dropped 7 bases and J dropped 0 bases, with 15 bases sitting between them. Germline V lookup: CDR1 SNHLY, CDR2 FYNNEI. CDR3 size: 16 residues. The CDR3 bases are TGTGCCAGCACCACCGGTGGTCGGACGAACACCGGGGAGCTGTTTTTT. Protein: CASTTGGRTNTGELFF. Full variable domain (remainder filled in from reference TRBV2 and TRBJ2-2): EPEVTQTPSHQVTQMGQEVILRCVPISNHLYFYWYRQILGQKVEFLVSFYNNEISEKSEIFDDQFSVERPDGSNFTLKIRSTKLEDSAMYFCASTTGGRTNTGELFFGEGSRLTVL.

This chain connects TRBV5-1 to TRBJ2-7; maybe TRBD1 (6 bases). The V end lost 4 bases, the J end lost 2 bases, and 13 bases lay between the germline ends. CDR1 is SGHRS, CDR2 YFSETQ, per germline. The CDR3 length is 14 residues. The CDR3 DNA sequence: TGCGCCAGCAGCGGGGACAACTCACCCTACGAGCAGTACTTC. This gives the protein CASSGDNSPYEQYF.

This rearrangement joins TRBV19 to TRBJ2-3; the D gene is possibly TRBD1 (5 bases). The CDR3 contains 15 residues. V shed 2 bases and J shed 1 base, with 10 bases lying between them. CDR1 is LNHDA, CDR2 SQIVND, per germline (reference sequence). The CDR3, as DNA: TGTGCCAGTAGTATAACAGGAGCTGGCACAGATACGCAGTATTTT. It specifies CASSITGAGTDTQYF. Looking up the rest from reference TRBV19 and TRBJ2-3 gives the full variable domain: DGGITQSPKYLFRKEGQNVTLSCEQNLNHDAMYWYRQDPGQGLRLIYYSQIVNDFQKGDIAEGYSVSREKKESFPLTVTSAQKNPTAFYLCASSITGAGTDTQYFGPGTRLTVL.

The J gene is TRBJ2-5, the V gene TRBV28, with 13 bases identical to TRBD2. The J segment lost 2 bases and the V segment lost 5 bases, leaving 14 bases of the junction unmatched. Germline CDR1 and CDR2: MDHEN and SYDVKM. CDR3 length equals 19 residues. CDR3 sequence (DNA): TGTGCCAGCAGTACCAACCACCTGACTAGCGGGAGGTCACAAGAGACCCAGTACTTC. It encodes CASSTNHLTSGRSQETQYF. Supplemented by reference TRBV28 and TRBJ2-5, the full variable domain reads DVKVTQSSRYLVKRTGEKVFLECVQDMDHENMFWYRQDPGLGLRLIYFSYDVKMKEKGDIPEGYSVSREKKERFSLILESASTNQTSMYLCASSTNHLTSGRSQETQYFGPGTRLLVL.

The V and J genes are TRBV5-6 and TRBJ2-3, with D maybe TRBD2 (6 bases). Trimming shortened V by 0 bases and J by 3 bases, and 14 bases separated the two germline ends. The CDR3 consists of 16 residues. The germline CDR1 and CDR2 sequences are SGHDT and YYEEEE. CDR3 bases: TGTGCCAGCAGCTTGGCCTTAGGCGGGGCTACAGATACGCAGTATTTT. Translating gives CASSLALGGATDTQYF.

The CDR3 nucleotides are TGTGCCAGTAGCCCGGAGAGGATCTCCTACAATGAGCAGTTCTTC. It translates to CASSPERISYNEQFF. This chain uses TRBV19 with TRBJ2-1, with D unresolved. V was clipped by 6 bases and J by 0 bases, with 12 bases between them. Germline V gene lookup returns CDR1 LNHDA and CDR2 SQIVND (reference sequence). The CDR3 is 15 residues long.

The rearrangement links TRBV25-1 to TRBJ1-1, with a tentative D call TRBD1 (5 bases). Germline lookup yields CDR1 MGHDK and CDR2 SYGVNS. Trimming removed 1 base at V and 3 bases at J, with 12 bases between. The CDR3 length is 15 residues. The CDR3 loop is CASSELRGADTEAFF. CDR3 coding DNA: TGTGCCAGCAGTGAATTAAGGGGCGCCGACACTGAAGCTTTCTTT.

This rearrangement joins TRBV19 to TRBJ2-3; 7 bases match TRBD2. The CDR3 is made up of 14 amino acids. The germline V gene encodes CDR1 LNHDA and CDR2 SQIVND (reference sequence). J lost 3 bases, V lost 6 bases, and 6 bases had no gene match. This chain's CDR3 is CASREERETDTQYF. The CDR3 DNA follows: TGTGCCAGTAGGGAAGAGCGGGAAACAGATACGCAGTATTTT.

V usage is TRBV2 and J usage is TRBJ2-1; D is possibly TRBD2 (5 bases). The CDR3 extends over 17 amino acids. Trimming removed 0 bases from V and 0 bases from J, with 12 bases in between. Germline V CDR1 and CDR2: SNHLY, FYNNEI. This CDR3 reads CASSEAPGLSSYNEQFF. The CDR3 nucleotides are TGTGCCAGCAGTGAAGCCCCTGGACTGAGCTCCTACAATGAGCAGTTCTTC.

This clone was observed a single time. The chain joins TRBV15 to TRBJ2-7; D is ambiguous. With 0 bases removed from V and 7 bases from J, the gap between germline ends came to 10 bases. Germline values: CDR1 LNHNV, CDR2 YYDKDF (reference sequence). This CDR3 is built from 13 residues. CDR3 coding DNA: TGTGCCACCAGCAGAGATAGGGCTACTGAGCAGTACTTC. It codes for CATSRDRATEQYF.

The chain combines TRBV7-9 with TRBJ2-7, with D possibly being TRBD1 or TRBD2 (7 bases each). The V and J ends lost 5 bases and 6 bases respectively, with 29 bases between them. The CDR3 extends over 18 amino acids. Per the germline V gene, CDR1 is SEHNR and CDR2 is FQNEAQ (reference sequence). CDR3 residues: CASSPQLMGGDSRLEQYF. CDR3 nucleotides: TGTGCCAGCAGCCCCCAACTCATGGGGGGGGACAGCCGGCTCGAGCAGTACTTC.